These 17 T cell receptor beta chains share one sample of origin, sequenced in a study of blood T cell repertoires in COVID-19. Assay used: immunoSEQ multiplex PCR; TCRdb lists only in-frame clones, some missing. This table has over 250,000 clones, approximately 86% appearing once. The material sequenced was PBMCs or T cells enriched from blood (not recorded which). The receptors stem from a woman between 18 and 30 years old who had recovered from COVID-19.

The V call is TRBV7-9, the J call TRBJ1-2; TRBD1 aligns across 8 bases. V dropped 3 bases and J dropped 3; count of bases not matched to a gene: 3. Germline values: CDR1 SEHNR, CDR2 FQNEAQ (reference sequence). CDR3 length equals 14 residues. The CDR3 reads CASSFTGGDYGYTF. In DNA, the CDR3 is TGTGCCAGCAGCTTTACAGGGGGGGACTATGGCTACACCTTC.

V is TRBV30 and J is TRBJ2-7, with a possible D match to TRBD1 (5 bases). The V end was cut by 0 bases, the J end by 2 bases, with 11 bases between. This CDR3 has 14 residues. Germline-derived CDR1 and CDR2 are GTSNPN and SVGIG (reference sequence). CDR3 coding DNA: TGTGCCTGGAGTGTACGTGGGGCTGCCTACGAGCAGTACTTC. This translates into CAWSVRGAAYEQYF.

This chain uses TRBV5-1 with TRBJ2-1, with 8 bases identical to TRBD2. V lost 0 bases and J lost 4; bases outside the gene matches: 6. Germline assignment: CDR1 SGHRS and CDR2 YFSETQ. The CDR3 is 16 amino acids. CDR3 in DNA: TGCGCCAGCAGCTTGGCCGTAGCGGGGTCGTACAATGAGCAGTTCTTC. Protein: CASSLAVAGSYNEQFF.

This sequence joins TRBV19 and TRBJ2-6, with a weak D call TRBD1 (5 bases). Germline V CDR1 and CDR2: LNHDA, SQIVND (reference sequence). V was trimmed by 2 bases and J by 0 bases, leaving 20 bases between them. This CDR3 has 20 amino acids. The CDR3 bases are TGTGCCAGTAGTATAATGGTCGGCAGGGAAGAACTCTCTGGGGCCAACGTCCTGACTTTC. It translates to CASSIMVGREELSGANVLTF.

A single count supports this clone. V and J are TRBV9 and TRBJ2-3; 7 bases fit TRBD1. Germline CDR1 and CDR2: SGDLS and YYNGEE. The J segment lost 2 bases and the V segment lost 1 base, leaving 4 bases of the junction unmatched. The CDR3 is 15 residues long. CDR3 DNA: TGTGCCAGCAGCGTAAGACAGGGCTACACAGATACGCAGTATTTT. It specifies CASSVRQGYTDTQYF.

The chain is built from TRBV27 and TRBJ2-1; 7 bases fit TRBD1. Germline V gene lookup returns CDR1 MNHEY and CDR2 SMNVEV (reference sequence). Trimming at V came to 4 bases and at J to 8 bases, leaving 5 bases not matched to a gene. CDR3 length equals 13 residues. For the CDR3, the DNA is TGTGCCAGCAGTTCAACAGGGGACGATGAGCAGTTCTTC. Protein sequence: CASSSTGDDEQFF.

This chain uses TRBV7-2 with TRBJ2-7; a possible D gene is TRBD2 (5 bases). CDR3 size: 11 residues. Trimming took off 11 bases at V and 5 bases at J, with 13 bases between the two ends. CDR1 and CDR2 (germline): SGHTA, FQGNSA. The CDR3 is CAGRTGNEQYF. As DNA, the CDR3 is TGTGCCGGAAGGACGGGAAACGAGCAGTACTTC.

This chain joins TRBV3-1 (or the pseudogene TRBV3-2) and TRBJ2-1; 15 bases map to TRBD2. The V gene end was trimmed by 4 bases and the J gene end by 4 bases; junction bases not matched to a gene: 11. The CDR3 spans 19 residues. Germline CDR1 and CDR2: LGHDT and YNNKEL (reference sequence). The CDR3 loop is CASSPRTSGGALSYNEQFF. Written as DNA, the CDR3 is TGTGCCAGCAGCCCACGGACTAGCGGGGGGGCCTTAAGTTACAATGAGCAGTTCTTC.

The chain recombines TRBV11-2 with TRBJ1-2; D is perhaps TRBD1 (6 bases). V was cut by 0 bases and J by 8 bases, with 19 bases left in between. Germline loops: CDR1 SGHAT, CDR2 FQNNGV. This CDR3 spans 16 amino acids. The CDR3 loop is CASSLEGRDTPRGYTF. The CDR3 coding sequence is TGTGCCAGCAGCTTAGAGGGGAGGGACACTCCCCGGGGCTACACCTTC.

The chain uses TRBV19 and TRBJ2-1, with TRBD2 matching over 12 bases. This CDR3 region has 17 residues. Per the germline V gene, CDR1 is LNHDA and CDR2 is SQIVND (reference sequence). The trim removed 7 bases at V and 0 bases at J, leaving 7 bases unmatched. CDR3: CASTPLGLAGSYNEQFF. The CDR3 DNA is TGTGCCAGTACTCCATTGGGACTAGCGGGCTCCTACAATGAGCAGTTCTTC. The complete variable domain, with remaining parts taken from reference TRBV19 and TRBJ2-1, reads DGGITQSPKYLFRKEGQNVTLSCEQNLNHDAMYWYRQDPGQGLRLIYYSQIVNDFQKGDIAEGYSVSREKKESFPLTVTSAQKNPTAFYLCASTPLGLAGSYNEQFFGPGTRLTVL.

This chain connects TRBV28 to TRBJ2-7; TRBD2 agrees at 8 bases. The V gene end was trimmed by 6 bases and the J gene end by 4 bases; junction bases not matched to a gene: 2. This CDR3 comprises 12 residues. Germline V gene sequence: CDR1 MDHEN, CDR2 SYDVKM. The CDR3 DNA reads TGTGCCAGCAGGAGCGGGAGTTACGAGCAGTACTTC. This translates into CASRSGSYEQYF.

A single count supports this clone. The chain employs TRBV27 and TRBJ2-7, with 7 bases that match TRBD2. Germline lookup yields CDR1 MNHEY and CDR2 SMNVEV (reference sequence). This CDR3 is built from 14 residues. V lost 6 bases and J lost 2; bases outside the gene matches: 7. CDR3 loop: CASRVLAVTYEQYF. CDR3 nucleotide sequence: TGTGCCAGCAGAGTTCTAGCGGTTACCTACGAGCAGTACTTC.

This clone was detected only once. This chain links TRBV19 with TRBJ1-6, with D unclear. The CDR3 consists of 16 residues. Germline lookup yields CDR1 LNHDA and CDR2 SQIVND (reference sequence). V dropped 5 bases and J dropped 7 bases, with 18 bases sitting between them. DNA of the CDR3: TGTGCCAGTAGTCAGACGTGGGCGGGCTCCAATTCACCCCTCCACTTT. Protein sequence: CASSQTWAGSNSPLHF.

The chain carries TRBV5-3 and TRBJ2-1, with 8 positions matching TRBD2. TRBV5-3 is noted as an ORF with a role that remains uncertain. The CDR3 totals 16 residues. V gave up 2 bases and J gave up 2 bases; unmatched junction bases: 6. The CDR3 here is CARSFSGKVAYNEQFF. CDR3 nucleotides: TGTGCCAGAAGCTTTAGCGGGAAGGTCGCCTACAATGAGCAGTTCTTC.

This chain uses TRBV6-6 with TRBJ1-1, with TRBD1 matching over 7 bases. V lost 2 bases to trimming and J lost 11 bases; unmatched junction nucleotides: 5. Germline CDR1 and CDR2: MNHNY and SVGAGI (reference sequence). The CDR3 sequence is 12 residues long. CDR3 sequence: CASSYGQVDAFF. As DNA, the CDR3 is TGTGCCAGCAGTTACGGACAGGTGGATGCTTTCTTT.

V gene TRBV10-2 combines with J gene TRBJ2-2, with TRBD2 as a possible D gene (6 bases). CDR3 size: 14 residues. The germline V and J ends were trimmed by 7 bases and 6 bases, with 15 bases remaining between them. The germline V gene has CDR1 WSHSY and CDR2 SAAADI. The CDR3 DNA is TGCGCCAGCAATCGCCGGGGGTACGCCGGGGAGCTGTTTTTT. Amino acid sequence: CASNRRGYAGELFF.

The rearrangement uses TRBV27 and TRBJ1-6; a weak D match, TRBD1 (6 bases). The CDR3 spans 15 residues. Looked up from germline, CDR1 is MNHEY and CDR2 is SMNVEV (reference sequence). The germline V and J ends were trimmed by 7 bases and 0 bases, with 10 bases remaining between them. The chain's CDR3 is CASTEDSSYNSPLHF. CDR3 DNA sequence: TGTGCCAGCACCGAGGACAGCTCCTATAATTCACCCCTCCACTTT.